Only a few counts were recorded for the clone carrying this T cell receptor beta chain. Its target is unknown. These data are taken from a study of T cell repertoires in cytomegalovirus infection. Overall study context: Both a matching HLA type and CMV infection were indicated by public TCR beta signatures. Whole-study findings and limits: CMV carriers having the relevant HLA were flagged by cumulative public TCR beta family frequency.

Trimming cost V 5 bases and J 2 bases, with 12 bases left between them. CDR1 and CDR2 from the germline V gene are SGHTA and FQGNSA. The CDR3 is made up of 15 amino acids. TCRdb called the reads again in MiXCR, with one record for every CDR3 protein. The sample contains 630,000 or so distinct CDR3 sequences, more than 20% of which appear only once. Material for sequencing was CD8+ T cells from PBMCs. The TCR comes from a human donor in good health (CMV status not recorded). Some clones in this sample may be carry-over from other donors' samples. The chain is built from TRBV7-2 and TRBJ2-2; the D is unclear. Here the CDR3 reads CASSATPLNTGELFF. In DNA, the CDR3 is TGTGCCAGCAGCGCGACCCCGCTTAACACCGGGGAGCTGTTTTTT.